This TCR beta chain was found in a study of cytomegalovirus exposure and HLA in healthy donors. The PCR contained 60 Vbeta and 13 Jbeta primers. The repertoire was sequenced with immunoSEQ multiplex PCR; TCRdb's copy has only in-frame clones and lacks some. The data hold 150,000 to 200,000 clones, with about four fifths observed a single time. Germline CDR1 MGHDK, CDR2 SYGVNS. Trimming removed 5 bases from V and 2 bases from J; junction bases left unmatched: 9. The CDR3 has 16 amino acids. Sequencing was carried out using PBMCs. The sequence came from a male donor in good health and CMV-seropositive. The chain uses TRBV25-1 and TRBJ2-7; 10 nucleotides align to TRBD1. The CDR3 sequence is CASSPHRDRGAYEQYF. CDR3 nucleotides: TGTGCCAGCAGTCCCCACCGGGACAGGGGAGCCTACGAGCAGTACTTC.